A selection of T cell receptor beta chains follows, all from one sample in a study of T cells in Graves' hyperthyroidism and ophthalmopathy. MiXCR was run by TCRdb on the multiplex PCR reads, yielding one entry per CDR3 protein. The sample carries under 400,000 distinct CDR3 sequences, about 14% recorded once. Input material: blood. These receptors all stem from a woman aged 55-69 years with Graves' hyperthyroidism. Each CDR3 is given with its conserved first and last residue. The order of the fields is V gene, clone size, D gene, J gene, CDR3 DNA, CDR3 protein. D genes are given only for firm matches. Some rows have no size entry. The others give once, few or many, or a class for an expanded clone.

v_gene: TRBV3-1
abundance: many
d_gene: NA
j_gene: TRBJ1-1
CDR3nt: TGTGCCAGCAGCCAAGAAGGGAGGACTGAAGCTTTCTTT
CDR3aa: CASSQEGRTEAFF

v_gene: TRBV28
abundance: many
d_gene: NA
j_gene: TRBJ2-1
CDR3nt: TGTGCCAGCAGTACACTAGTCCGGGTAAATGAGCAGTTCTTC
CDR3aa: CASSTLVRVNEQFF

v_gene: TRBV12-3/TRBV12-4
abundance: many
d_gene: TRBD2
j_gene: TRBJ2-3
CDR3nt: TGTGCCAGCAGGGGACTAGCGGGAGTTGCGGCAGATACGCAGTATTTT
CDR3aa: CASRGLAGVAADTQYF

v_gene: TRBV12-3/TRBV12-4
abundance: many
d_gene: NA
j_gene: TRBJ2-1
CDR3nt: TGTGCCAGCAGAGTCTTAGGCAATGAGCAGTTCTTC
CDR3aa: CASRVLGNEQFF

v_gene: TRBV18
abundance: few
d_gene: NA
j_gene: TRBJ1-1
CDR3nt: TGTGTCAGCTCACCACTTACTTGGGCTGAAGCTTTCTTT
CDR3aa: CVSSPLTWAEAFF

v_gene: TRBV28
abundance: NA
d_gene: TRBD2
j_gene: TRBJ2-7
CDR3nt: TGTGCCAGCCCCCCATACGCTAGCGGGAAGGACGAGCAGTACTTC
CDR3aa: CASPPYASGKDEQYF

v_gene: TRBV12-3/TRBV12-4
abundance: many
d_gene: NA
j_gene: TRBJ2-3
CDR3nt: TGTGCCAGCAGTCCCGGAGCGGAGACTAGCACAGATACGCAGTATTTT
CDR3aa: CASSPGAETSTDTQYF

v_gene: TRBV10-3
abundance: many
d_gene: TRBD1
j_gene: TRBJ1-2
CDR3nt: TGTGCCATCAGTGTGACAGGGGAGGTAGTTGGCTACACCTTC
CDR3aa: CAISVTGEVVGYTF

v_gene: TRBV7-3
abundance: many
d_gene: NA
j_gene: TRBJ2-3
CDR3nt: TGTGCCAGCAGCTTCACAGGGACCCGAGATACGCAGTATTTT
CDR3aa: CASSFTGTRDTQYF

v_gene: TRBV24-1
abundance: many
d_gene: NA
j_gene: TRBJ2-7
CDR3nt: TGTGCCACCAGTGATTCAACACACTACGAGCAGTACTTC
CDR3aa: CATSDSTHYEQYF

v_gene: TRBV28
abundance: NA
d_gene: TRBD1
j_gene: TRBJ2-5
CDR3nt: TGTGCCAGCAGGACCGGGACAGAGGGCCAGACCCAGTACTTC
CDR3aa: CASRTGTEGQTQYF

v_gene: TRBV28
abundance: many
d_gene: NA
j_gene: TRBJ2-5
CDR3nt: TGTGCCAGCAGTTTATTAGGGACCCAAGAGACCCAGTACTTC
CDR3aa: CASSLLGTQETQYF

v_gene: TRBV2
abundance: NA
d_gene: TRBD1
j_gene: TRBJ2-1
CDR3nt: TGTGCCAGCAGTGTCGACAGGGGACAATACAATGAGCAGTTCTTC
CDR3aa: CASSVDRGQYNEQFF

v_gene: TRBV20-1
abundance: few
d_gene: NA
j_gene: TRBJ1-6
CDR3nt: TGCAGTGCTAGGGCTGCCAGCTCCTATAATTCACCCCTCCACTTT
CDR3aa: CSARAASSYNSPLHF

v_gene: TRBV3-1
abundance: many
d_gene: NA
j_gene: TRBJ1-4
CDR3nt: TGTGCCAGCAGCCAAATGACGGGAGAAAAACTGTTTTTT
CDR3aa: CASSQMTGEKLFF

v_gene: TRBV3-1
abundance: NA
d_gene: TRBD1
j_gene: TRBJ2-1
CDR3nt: TGTGCCACCCAGGGGGCTGGTTACAATGAGCAGTTCTTC
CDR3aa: CATQGAGYNEQFF

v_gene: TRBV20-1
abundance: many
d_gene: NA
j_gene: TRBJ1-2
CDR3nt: TGCAGTGCTAGAGGGGAAAACCGCGATGGCTACACCTTC
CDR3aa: CSARGENRDGYTF

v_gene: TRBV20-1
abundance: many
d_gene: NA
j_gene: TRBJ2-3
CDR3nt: TGCAGTGCTAGAGATGCGGGACAAATCACAGATACGCAGTATTTT
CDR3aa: CSARDAGQITDTQYF

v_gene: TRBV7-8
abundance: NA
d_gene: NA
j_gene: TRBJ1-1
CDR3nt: TGTGCCAGCAGCTTCGGATACAGTTCGTACACTGAAGCTTTCTTT
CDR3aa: CASSFGYSSYTEAFF

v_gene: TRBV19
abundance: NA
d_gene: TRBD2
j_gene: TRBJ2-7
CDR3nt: TGTGCCAGTAGTATAAGTTCCGGCGGGAGCCACGAGCAGTACTTC
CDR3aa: CASSISSGGSHEQYF

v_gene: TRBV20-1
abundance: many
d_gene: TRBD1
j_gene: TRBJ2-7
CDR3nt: TGCAGTGGGGCGCGGACAGGGGGCGCCTACGAGCAGTACTTC
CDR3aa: CSGARTGGAYEQYF

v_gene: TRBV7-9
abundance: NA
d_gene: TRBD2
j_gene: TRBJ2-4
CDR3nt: TGTGCCAGCAGCAGGAACCGGGGGGGGAAAAACATTCAGTACTTC
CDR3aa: CASSRNRGGKNIQYF

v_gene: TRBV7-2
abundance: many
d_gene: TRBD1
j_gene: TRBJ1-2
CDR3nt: TGTGCCAGCAGCGGCAACAGGGGTTCCTATGGCTACACCTTC
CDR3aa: CASSGNRGSYGYTF

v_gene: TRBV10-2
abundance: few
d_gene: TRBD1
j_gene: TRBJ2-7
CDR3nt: TGCGCCAGCACCGGCGGGACAGGGACCTACGAGCAGTACTTC
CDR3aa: CASTGGTGTYEQYF

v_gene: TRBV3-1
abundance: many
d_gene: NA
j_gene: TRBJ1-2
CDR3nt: TGTGCCAGCAGCCTCCGGCGGAGCAACAACAACTATGGCTACACCTTC
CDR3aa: CASSLRRSNNNYGYTF

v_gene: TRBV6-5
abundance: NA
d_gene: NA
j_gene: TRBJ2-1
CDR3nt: TGTGCCAGCAGTTACCGCGGAGCATCCGGCGATGAGCAGTTCTTC
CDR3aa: CASSYRGASGDEQFF

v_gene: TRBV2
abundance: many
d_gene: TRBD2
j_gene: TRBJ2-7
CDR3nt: TGTGCCAGCAGCCCCTCGGGGGGGAGCGGGACGAACGAGCAGTACTTC
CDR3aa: CASSPSGGSGTNEQYF

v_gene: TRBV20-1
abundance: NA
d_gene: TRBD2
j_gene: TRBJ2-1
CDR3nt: TGCAGTATGACTAGCGGGAGAGGGACCTACAATGAGCAGTTCTTC
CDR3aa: CSMTSGRGTYNEQFF

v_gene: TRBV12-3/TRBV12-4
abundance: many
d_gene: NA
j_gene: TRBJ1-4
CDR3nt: TGTGCCAGCAGTCTAGGGCCAGGGAGAGAAAAACTGTTTTTT
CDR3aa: CASSLGPGREKLFF

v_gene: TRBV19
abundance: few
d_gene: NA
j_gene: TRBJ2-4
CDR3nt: TGTGCCAGTAGTCCCGTCGCCAGGGGGGAAAACATTCAGTACTTC
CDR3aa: CASSPVARGENIQYF

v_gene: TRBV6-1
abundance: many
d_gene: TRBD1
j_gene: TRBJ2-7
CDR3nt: TGTGCCAGCCGATTTAGGACAGGCGCCTACGAGCAGTACTTC
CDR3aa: CASRFRTGAYEQYF

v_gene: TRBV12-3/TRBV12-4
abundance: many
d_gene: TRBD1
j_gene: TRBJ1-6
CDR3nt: TGTGCCAGCAGTTTAGAAGAGGGGGCGTTTGGGTCACCCCTCCACTTT
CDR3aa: CASSLEEGAFGSPLHF

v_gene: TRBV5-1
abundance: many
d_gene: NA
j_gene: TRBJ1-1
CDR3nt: TGCGCCAGCAGCCGGACATCGGCCGCTGAAGCTTTCTTT
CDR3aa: CASSRTSAAEAFF

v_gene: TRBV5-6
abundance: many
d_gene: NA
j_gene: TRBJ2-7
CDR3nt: TGTGCCAGCAGCTTGGAGTGGCAGAACTACGAGCAGTACTTC
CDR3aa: CASSLEWQNYEQYF

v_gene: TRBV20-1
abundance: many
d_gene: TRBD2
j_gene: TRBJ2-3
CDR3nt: TGCAGTGCTCCTAATCCTAGCGGGGCTAGCACAGATACGCAGTATTTT
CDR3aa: CSAPNPSGASTDTQYF

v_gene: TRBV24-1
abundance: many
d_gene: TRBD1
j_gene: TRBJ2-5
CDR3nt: TGTGCCACCAGTGACAGGGGGCGGCCATCGGGGACCCAGTACTTC
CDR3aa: CATSDRGRPSGTQYF

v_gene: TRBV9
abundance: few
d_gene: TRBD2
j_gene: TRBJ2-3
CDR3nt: TGTGCCAGCAGCGTAGACGCGGGAGGGCCCGGGGATACGCAGTATTTT
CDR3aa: CASSVDAGGPGDTQYF

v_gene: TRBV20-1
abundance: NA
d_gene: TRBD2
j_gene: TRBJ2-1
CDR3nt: TGCAGTGCTAGAGATAGGGCTAGCGGGAGTATCGATGAGCAGTTCTTC
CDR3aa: CSARDRASGSIDEQFF

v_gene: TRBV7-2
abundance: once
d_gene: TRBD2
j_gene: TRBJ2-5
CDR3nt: TGTGCCAGCAGCTTAGGGTCCGGGGGGCAAGAGACCCAGTACTTC
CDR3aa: CASSLGSGGQETQYF

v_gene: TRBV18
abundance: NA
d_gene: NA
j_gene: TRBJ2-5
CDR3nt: TGTGCCAGCTCCCCTCCTCGGCCGGAAGAGACCCAGTACTTC
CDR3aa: CASSPPRPEETQYF

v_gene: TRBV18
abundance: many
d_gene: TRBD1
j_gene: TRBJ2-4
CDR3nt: TGTGCCAGCTCATCGGGACAGGGGAGGGGAAACATTCAGTACTTC
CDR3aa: CASSSGQGRGNIQYF

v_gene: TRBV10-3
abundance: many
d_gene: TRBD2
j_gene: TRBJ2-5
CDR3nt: TGTGCCATCAGTGAGTCGCGACTAGCGGGAGGAGAGACCCAGTACTTC
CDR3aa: CAISESRLAGGETQYF

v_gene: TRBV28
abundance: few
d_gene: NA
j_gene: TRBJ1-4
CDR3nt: TGTGCCAGCAGCCAGCAGACCCTTAATGAAAAACTGTTTTTT
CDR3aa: CASSQQTLNEKLFF

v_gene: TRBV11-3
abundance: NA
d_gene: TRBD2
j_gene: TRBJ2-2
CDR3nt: TGTGCCAGCAGCCACAAGACGGGGGGAGTAACGAATCCGGGGGAGCTGTTTTTT
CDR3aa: CASSHKTGGVTNPGELFF

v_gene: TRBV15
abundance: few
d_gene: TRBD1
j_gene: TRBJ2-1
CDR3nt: TGTGCCACCAGCAGAGAGGAAGGACAGGGTAAAAATGAGCAGTTCTTC
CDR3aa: CATSREEGQGKNEQFF

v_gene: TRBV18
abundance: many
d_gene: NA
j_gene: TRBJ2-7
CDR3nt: TGTGCCAGCTCACCACGGACAAGCACCTACGAGCAGTACTTC
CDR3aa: CASSPRTSTYEQYF

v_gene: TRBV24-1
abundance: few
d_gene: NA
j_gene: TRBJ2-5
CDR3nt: TGTGCCACCCGGGACACCCAAGAGACCCAGTACTTC
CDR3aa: CATRDTQETQYF

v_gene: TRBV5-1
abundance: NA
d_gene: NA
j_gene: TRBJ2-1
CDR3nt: TGCGCCAGCACCCCCGGACAGAGCTACAATGAGCAGTTCTTC
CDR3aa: CASTPGQSYNEQFF

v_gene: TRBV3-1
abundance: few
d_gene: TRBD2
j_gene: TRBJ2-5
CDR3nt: TGTGCCAGCAGCCCCCTGCGACTAGCGGGAATCCAGTACTTC
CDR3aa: CASSPLRLAGIQYF

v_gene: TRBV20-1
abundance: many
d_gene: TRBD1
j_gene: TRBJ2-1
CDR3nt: TGCAGTGTGGGAGGGACAGGGAGCTCCTACAATGAGCAGTTCTTC
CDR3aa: CSVGGTGSSYNEQFF

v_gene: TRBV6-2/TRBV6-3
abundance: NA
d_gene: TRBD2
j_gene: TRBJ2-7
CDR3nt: TGTGCCATCGGACTAGCGGCTTCCTACGAGCAGTACTTC
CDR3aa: CAIGLAASYEQYF

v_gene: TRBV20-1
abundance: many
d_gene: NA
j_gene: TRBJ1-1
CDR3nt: TGCAGTGCTAGGCAATCCGACGGAAACACTGAAGCTTTCTTT
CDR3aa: CSARQSDGNTEAFF

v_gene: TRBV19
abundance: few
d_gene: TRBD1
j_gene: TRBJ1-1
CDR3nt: TGTGCCAGTAGTAACTTCGCCGGGACAGGGGTTGTTACTGAAGCTTTCTTT
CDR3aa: CASSNFAGTGVVTEAFF

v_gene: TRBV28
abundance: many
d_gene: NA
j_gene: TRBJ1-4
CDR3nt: TGTGCCAGCAGTCCAGCAGGGTATTGGGAAAAACTGTTTTTT
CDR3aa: CASSPAGYWEKLFF